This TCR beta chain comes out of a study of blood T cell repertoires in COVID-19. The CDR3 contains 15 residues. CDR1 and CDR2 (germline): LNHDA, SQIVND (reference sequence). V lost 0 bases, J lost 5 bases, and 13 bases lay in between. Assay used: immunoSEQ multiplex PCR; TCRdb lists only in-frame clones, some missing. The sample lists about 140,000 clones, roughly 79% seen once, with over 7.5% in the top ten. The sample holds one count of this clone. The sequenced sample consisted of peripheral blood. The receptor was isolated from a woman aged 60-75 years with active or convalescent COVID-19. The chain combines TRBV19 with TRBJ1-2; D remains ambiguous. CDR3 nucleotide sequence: TGTGCCAGTAGTATAGATGGAGGGTATCGGTATGGCTACACCTTC. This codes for CASSIDGGYRYGYTF.